Listed below are T cell receptor beta chains from one sample, sequenced in a study of shared clonotypes between healthy human individuals. The table came from immunoSEQ multiplex PCR; TCRdb's copy has only in-frame clones and leaves some out. The table records around 200,000 clones, 66% of them present only once. The sequenced material came from memory CD4+ T cells sorted from blood. Every receptor here comes from a man aged 25 to 40 in good health. Both conserved end residues are part of each CDR3. The order of the fields is D gene, J gene, clone size, V gene, CDR3 protein, CDR3 DNA. A D gene is named only where the DNA matches it firmly. Where a row states a size, it is once, few, many or the class of an expanded clone; other rows omit it.

d_gene: .
j_gene: TRBJ2-2
abundance: .
v_gene: TRBV6-1
CDR3aa: CASSDRADTGELFF
CDR3nt: TGTGCCAGCAGTGACAGGGCGGACACCGGGGAGCTGTTTTTT

d_gene: TRBD2
j_gene: TRBJ2-5
abundance: .
v_gene: TRBV2
CDR3aa: CATQDGTSGIETQYF
CDR3nt: TGTGCCACCCAAGACGGGACTAGCGGGATAGAGACCCAGTACTTC

d_gene: TRBD2
j_gene: TRBJ2-5
abundance: .
v_gene: TRBV29-1
CDR3aa: CSVEPLAGVAQYF
CDR3nt: TGCAGCGTTGAGCCACTAGCGGGAGTGGCCCAGTACTTC

d_gene: .
j_gene: TRBJ2-5
abundance: .
v_gene: TRBV10-3
CDR3aa: CAISAQETQYF
CDR3nt: TGTGCCATCAGCGCCCAAGAGACCCAGTACTTC

d_gene: .
j_gene: TRBJ2-1
abundance: .
v_gene: TRBV18
CDR3aa: CASSPGLAGRNEQFF
CDR3nt: TGTGCCAGCTCACCTGGGTTAGCCGGGCGGAATGAGCAGTTCTTC

d_gene: .
j_gene: TRBJ1-5
abundance: few
v_gene: TRBV27
CDR3aa: CASSFSNQPQHF
CDR3nt: TGTGCCAGCAGTTTTAGCAATCAGCCCCAGCATTTT

d_gene: .
j_gene: TRBJ2-7
abundance: once
v_gene: TRBV7-2
CDR3aa: CASSPDPGAYEQYF
CDR3nt: TGTGCCAGCAGCCCGGACCCGGGGGCCTACGAGCAGTACTTC

d_gene: .
j_gene: TRBJ2-7
abundance: medium-sized
v_gene: TRBV18
CDR3aa: CASSPSGTPTYEQYF
CDR3nt: TGTGCCAGCTCACCTTCCGGGACACCAACCTACGAGCAGTACTTC

d_gene: .
j_gene: TRBJ2-7
abundance: .
v_gene: TRBV7-6
CDR3aa: CASSLGSNAYEQYF
CDR3nt: TGTGCCAGCAGCTTAGGTTCAAACGCCTACGAGCAGTACTTC

d_gene: .
j_gene: TRBJ1-1
abundance: .
v_gene: TRBV5-6
CDR3aa: CASSIRQVRGTEAFF
CDR3nt: TGTGCCAGCAGCATTAGACAGGTCAGGGGCACTGAAGCTTTCTTT

d_gene: .
j_gene: TRBJ1-1
abundance: few
v_gene: TRBV9
CDR3aa: CASSHTVGQVGTEAFF
CDR3nt: TGTGCCAGCAGCCACACCGTCGGGCAGGTGGGGACTGAAGCTTTCTTT